This T cell receptor (beta chain) emerged from a study of blood T cells in healthy people across ages. Findings and caveats of the study: It was found that TCR beta diversity correlated strongly with the percentage of naive T cells.

This clonotype was counted a few times. Antigen: not known. With a J-beta primer mix and a sample-barcoded 5' primer, a second PCR ran roughly 6 to 12 cycles. Every sample gave at least 2.5 million paired-end reads containing CDR3. TCRdb processed the 5' RACE reads anew with MiXCR; each CDR3 protein has one entry. The data show some 1,800,000 distinct CDR3 sequences, with around 40% seen just once and about 21% held by the top ten. V lost 2 bases and J lost 10, with 14 bases in between. In germline, CDR1 is MNHNS, CDR2 SASEGT. CDR3 size: 13 residues. This receptor was taken from a human donor in good health. The J gene is TRBJ1-1, the V gene TRBV6-1, with D possibly matching TRBD1 (5 bases). The source material was blood. The CDR3 sequence: CASSENRIDRAFF. CDR3 DNA sequence: TGTGCCAGCAGTGAAAACAGGATTGACAGAGCTTTCTTT.